This T cell receptor beta chain was identified during a study of response to subunit inactivated influenza vaccine. The germline gives CDR1 SGDLS, CDR2 YYNGEE. The CDR3 runs to 16 residues. Trimming pared 0 bases from V and 0 bases from J, leaving 10 bases between. In this sample, this clonotype turned up a few times. TCRdb analysed the RT-PCR reads with MiXCR anew, one entry per CDR3 protein. The sample lists over 150,000 distinct CDR3 sequences, 9.5% to 12% occurring once. The V and J genes are TRBV9 and TRBJ2-1, with no clear D. The sequence was obtained from a man in his fifties or sixties who received an inactivated influenza vaccine. The material was CD8+ T cells sorted from PBMCs, obtained around 2 years after vaccination. This CDR3 reads CASSVEAGGSYNEQFF. The CDR3 coding sequence is TGTGCCAGCAGCGTAGAGGCTGGCGGCTCCTACAATGAGCAGTTCTTC.